A single sample is the source of the 32 T cell receptor beta chains below, sequenced in a study of cytomegalovirus exposure and HLA in healthy donors. Researchers ran the PCR with 60 Vbeta and 13 Jbeta primers. Using immunoSEQ multiplex PCR, the repertoire was profiled, and TCRdb retains in-frame clones only, with some absent. The sample consists of 90,000 to 150,000 clones, about 8% of them appearing once. The sample taken for sequencing was PBMCs. The receptors come from a woman between 40 and 55 years old in good health and CMV-seropositive.

DNA for the CDR3: TGTGCCAGCAGCTTAGCGCAGGGGCAGGGTGATGGCTACACCTTC. Encoded protein: CASSLAQGQGDGYTF. The rearrangement links TRBV7-9 to TRBJ1-2; possible D gene TRBD1, 6 bases. Germline lookup yields CDR1 SEHNR and CDR2 FQNEAQ (reference sequence). Trimming removed 0 bases at V and 6 bases at J, with 14 bases between. This CDR3 spans 15 amino acids.

This clone was detected only a few times. The chain is built from TRBV30 and TRBJ1-2; D possibly corresponds to TRBD1 (6 bases). The CDR3 runs 13 residues. Per germline, CDR1 GTSNPN and CDR2 SVGIG (reference sequence). Trimming cost V 7 bases and J 4 bases, with 16 bases left between them. Here the CDR3 reads CASPAGAGYGYTF. DNA for the CDR3: TGTGCCTCACCCGCAGGGGCAGGCTATGGCTACACCTTC. Based on the CDR3 plus reference TRBV30 and TRBJ1-2, the full variable domain is SQTIHQWPATLVQPVGSPLSLECTVEGTSNPNLYWYRQAAGRGLQLLFYSVGIGQISSEVPQNLSASRPQDRQFILSSKKLLLSDSGFYLCASPAGAGYGYTFGSGTRLTVV.

The V gene is TRBV28, the J gene TRBJ1-6, with D possibly being TRBD1 (5 bases). Trimming shortened V by 7 bases and J by 3 bases, and 19 bases separated the two germline ends. There are 17 residues in the CDR3. The germline gives CDR1 MDHEN, CDR2 SYDVKM. The CDR3 nucleotides are TGTGCCAGCAATCCCGGGGGGATGGGTTTCTATAATTCACCCCTCCACTTT. It codes for CASNPGGMGFYNSPLHF.

This chain connects TRBV11-2 to TRBJ2-5, with no clear D. The CDR3 consists of 11 residues. Germline values: CDR1 SGHAT, CDR2 FQNNGV. Between the trimmed V and J ends, which lost 5 bases and 5 bases, there was a span of 6 bases. CDR3 nucleotide sequence: TGTGCCAGCAGCACAAGTGAGACCCAGTACTTC. Amino acid sequence: CASSTSETQYF.

V and J are TRBV9 and TRBJ2-7; 8 bases map to TRBD1. The CDR3 runs to 16 residues. The J segment lost 5 bases and the V segment lost 4 bases, leaving 14 bases of the junction unmatched. Looked up from germline, CDR1 is SGDLS and CDR2 is YYNGEE. The CDR3 region has the DNA TGTGCCAGCAGCAATAAAACGGGACAGGTTCGGAACGAGCAGTACTTC. Protein sequence: CASSNKTGQVRNEQYF.

This clone was seen more than once but under ten times. This chain joins TRBV6-1 and TRBJ2-7, with 11 bases identical to TRBD2. The CDR3 has 15 amino acids. Germline trimming cut 6 bases from V and 3 bases from J; bases unmatched to any gene: 7. Germline V CDR1 and CDR2: MNHNS, SASEGT. The CDR3 DNA follows: TGTGCCAGCAGGGTTAGCGGGGGGGCCTTCTACGAGCAGTACTTC. As protein: CASRVSGGAFYEQYF.

V usage is TRBV7-8 and J usage is TRBJ2-3, with 7 bases identical to TRBD2. Per germline, CDR1 SGHVS and CDR2 FQNEAQ. V lost 7 bases to trimming and J lost 4 bases; unmatched junction nucleotides: 8. CDR3 size: 14 residues. This chain's CDR3 is CASKTVREADTQYF. CDR3 nucleotide sequence: TGTGCCAGCAAGACTGTCCGGGAGGCAGATACGCAGTATTTT.

This clone has only a few counts. This chain uses TRBV6-1 with TRBJ2-3; D remains unclear. V shed 1 base and J shed 1 base, with 9 bases lying between them. This CDR3 region has 15 residues. Germline CDR1 and CDR2: MNHNS and SASEGT. The CDR3 spells CASSEGRFRTDTQYF. As DNA, the CDR3 is TGTGCCAGCAGTGAAGGTAGATTTCGCACAGATACGCAGTATTTT.

This clone was found a few times. The chain employs TRBV18 and TRBJ1-1, with D possibly being TRBD1 (6 bases). Germline V CDR1 and CDR2: KGHSH, LQKENI. Trimming cost V 0 bases and J 5 bases, with 10 bases left between them. This CDR3 contains 14 residues. CDR3 amino acids: CASSPPLGATEAFF. CDR3 sequence (DNA): TGTGCCAGCTCACCACCTTTGGGGGCAACTGAAGCTTTCTTT.

The chain couples TRBV7-9 to TRBJ1-5, with 9 bases lining up with TRBD1. Germline V gene data show CDR1 as SEHNR and CDR2 as FQNEAQ (reference sequence). Trimming cost V 5 bases and J 5 bases; bases outside gene matches: 1. There are 13 residues in the CDR3. CDR3 protein: CASSRTGDQPQHF. CDR3 coding DNA: TGTGCCAGCAGCCGGACAGGGGATCAGCCCCAGCATTTT.

The table lists this clone with a few counts. This chain joins TRBV6-5 and TRBJ1-2, with D unresolved. Trimming removed 2 bases from V and 3 bases from J, with 13 bases in between. The CDR3 extends over 15 amino acids. Germline V CDR1 and CDR2: MNHEY, SVGAGI. DNA for the CDR3: TGTGCCAGCAGTTACCCTCTAGCGGCGGACTATGGCTACACCTTC. It is translated as CASSYPLAADYGYTF.

This clone was counted a few times. The chain has TRBV27 and TRBJ1-5; no firm D call. This CDR3 contains 12 residues. Germline loops: CDR1 MNHEY, CDR2 SMNVEV (reference sequence). V lost 4 bases and J lost 3, with 4 bases in between. CDR3 protein: CASSSNNQPQHF. The CDR3 DNA sequence: TGTGCCAGCAGTTCAAACAATCAGCCCCAGCATTTT.

The chain recombines TRBV10-3 with TRBJ2-7; weak D call: TRBD2 (7 bases). Germline V gene lookup returns CDR1 ENHRY and CDR2 SYGVKD. This CDR3 has 16 residues. V lost 0 bases and J 2 bases, leaving 14 bases between the germline ends. The CDR3 spells CAISESIRGAPYEQYF. CDR3 DNA: TGTGCCATCAGTGAGTCTATTCGGGGGGCCCCCTACGAGCAGTACTTC.

This clone has only a few counts. The rearrangement links TRBV18 to TRBJ2-7, with 10 bases fitting TRBD1. Germline values: CDR1 KGHSH, CDR2 LQKENI. The CDR3 is 14 residues long. V shed 3 bases, J shed 7 bases, and the junction held 6 bases outside the gene matches. In DNA form, the CDR3 reads TGTGCCAGCTCACCCACGACAGGGGGCCAAGAGCAGTACTTC. Translating it yields CASSPTTGGQEQYF.

The chain has TRBV29-1 and TRBJ2-3; the match to TRBD2 covers 9 bases. The CDR3 has 14 residues. CDR1 is SQVTM, CDR2 ANQGSEA, per germline. Trimming took 6 bases from V and 2 from J; bases not matched to a gene: 6. CDR3 in DNA: TGCAGCGTCGCGGGGGGGCTAGACACAGATACGCAGTATTTT. This codes for CSVAGGLDTDTQYF.

The genes are TRBV6-1 and TRBJ2-7; TRBD2 is a possible D gene (7 bases). CDR3 length: 11 residues. Germline V CDR1 and CDR2: MNHNS, SASEGT. The CDR3 DNA follows: TGTGCTCTAGGGGGGGGCTACGAGCAGTACTTC. It encodes CALGGGYEQYF.

V is TRBV10-3 and J is TRBJ1-6, with D uncertain. The CDR3 totals 15 residues. Germline V CDR1 and CDR2: ENHRY, SYGVKD. V was trimmed by 0 bases and J by 9 bases, leaving 12 bases between them. For the CDR3, the DNA is TGTGCCATCAGTGAGTCGAGTACCTCTGGTTCACCCCTCCACTTT. As protein: CAISESSTSGSPLHF.

The chain joins TRBV7-9 to TRBJ2-2; 7 nucleotides agree with TRBD1. Germline CDR1 is SEHNR and CDR2 is FQNEAQ (reference sequence). The CDR3 has 15 amino acids. With 5 bases clipped from V and 2 bases from J, the junction kept 5 bases outside the gene matches. This chain's CDR3 is CASSSTGVNTGELFF. The CDR3 nucleotides are TGTGCCAGCAGCAGCACAGGGGTCAACACCGGGGAGCTGTTTTTT.

This clone was seen a few times. The V and J genes are TRBV29-1 and TRBJ2-1; 12 bases match TRBD2. J gave up 4 bases and V 5 bases, and 6 bases lay outside the gene matches. CDR3 length: 15 amino acids. The germline V gene encodes CDR1 SQVTM and CDR2 ANQGSEA. The CDR3 DNA sequence: TGCAGCGTTAGGACTAGCGGGGCTTCTTACAATGAGCAGTTCTTC. The encoded protein is CSVRTSGASYNEQFF.

This clone was counted a few times. The chain combines TRBV6-1 with TRBJ1-1; D ambiguous. The length of the CDR3 is 14 residues. The V end was cut by 6 bases, the J end by 2 bases, with 13 bases between. Germline V gives CDR1 MNHNS, CDR2 SASEGT. In DNA, the CDR3 is TGTGCCAGCAGCCTTGAGAGGGTTAACACTGAAGCTTTCTTT. It encodes CASSLERVNTEAFF.

Only a few counts were recorded for this clone. The chain carries TRBV10-1 and TRBJ1-1, with TRBD1 identical over 7 bases. The CDR3 has 14 amino acids. Looked up from germline, CDR1 is WNHNN and CDR2 is SYGVQD (reference sequence). The J segment lost 10 bases and the V segment lost 3 bases, leaving 11 bases of the junction unmatched. The CDR3 here is CASSDSERQGRAFF. CDR3 nucleotide sequence: TGCGCCAGCAGTGACTCAGAAAGACAGGGTAGAGCTTTCTTT.

This clone has just a few counts. V usage is TRBV5-8 and J usage is TRBJ1-1, with D unclear. The CDR3 runs 16 residues. The V end lost 6 bases, the J end lost 1 base, and 19 bases lay between the germline ends. Germline-derived CDR1 and CDR2 are SGHTS and YDEGEE. CDR3 coding DNA: TGTGCCAGCAATGGGTGGAGACTCTTTCGGAACACTGAAGCTTTCTTT. Its translation is CASNGWRLFRNTEAFF. The full variable domain, with the rest looked up from reference TRBV5-8 and TRBJ1-1, is EAGVTQSPTHLIKTRGQQATLRCSPISGHTSVYWYQQALGLGLQFLLWYDEGEERNRGNFPPRFSGRQFPNYSSELNVNALELEDSALYLCASNGWRLFRNTEAFFGQGTRLTVV.

This rearrangement joins TRBV29-1 to TRBJ2-5; 7 bases align to TRBD1. V shed 8 bases, J shed 4 bases, and the junction held 13 bases outside the gene matches. Germline lookup yields CDR1 SQVTM and CDR2 ANQGSEA. The CDR3 has 14 amino acids. The CDR3 sequence is CSISGTVNSETQYF. In DNA, the CDR3 is TGCAGCATTTCCGGGACAGTGAACTCAGAGACCCAGTACTTC.

This clone was picked up a small number of times. This rearrangement joins TRBV2 to TRBJ1-5, with no clear D. Germline-derived CDR1 and CDR2 are SNHLY and FYNNEI. The CDR3 contains 15 residues. V was trimmed by 5 bases and J by 0 bases, leaving 11 bases between them. The DNA for the CDR3 is TGTGCCAGCAGTAGGCAGGTCTATAGCAATCAGCCCCAGCATTTT. This gives the protein CASSRQVYSNQPQHF.

The CDR3 loop is CASSSGPGTGIYEQYF. CDR3 bases: TGTGCCAGCAGTTCCGGTCCGGGGACAGGCATCTACGAGCAGTACTTC. The chain links TRBV6-5 to TRBJ2-7; TRBD1 agrees at 8 bases. Per germline, CDR1 MNHEY and CDR2 SVGAGI. Trimming cost V 4 bases and J 3 bases; bases outside gene matches: 11. The CDR3 is made up of 16 amino acids.

The rearrangement uses TRBV11-2 and TRBJ2-4; TRBD1 is a possible D gene (5 bases). Germline V CDR1 and CDR2: SGHAT, FQNNGV. The CDR3 is 16 residues long. Trimming took off 7 bases at V and 1 base at J, with 17 bases between the two ends. CDR3 region: CASTPLRGTAKNIQYF. For the CDR3, the DNA is TGTGCCAGCACCCCCCTTAGGGGTACGGCCAAAAACATTCAGTACTTC.

The V call is TRBV27, the J call TRBJ1-5; TRBD1 might be the D (5 bases). V was shortened by 2 bases and J by 0 bases, with 8 bases between the two germline ends. CDR3 length equals 15 residues. Germline CDR1 MNHEY, CDR2 SMNVEV (reference sequence). CDR3 loop: CASSLTGISNQPQHF. The CDR3 DNA reads as TGTGCCAGCAGTTTAACAGGTATTAGCAATCAGCCCCAGCATTTT.

Only a few counts were recorded for this clone. The rearrangement uses TRBV5-1 and TRBJ1-2; D gene ambiguous. The length of the CDR3 is 14 residues. V was trimmed by 0 bases and J by 0 bases, leaving 6 bases between them. Germline V lookup: CDR1 SGHRS, CDR2 YFSETQ. CDR3 in amino acids: CASSLDITNYGYTF. The DNA of the CDR3 is TGCGCCAGCAGCTTGGACATAACTAACTATGGCTACACCTTC.

This clone was picked up a small number of times. A read error may account for a junction end that differs from germline. The rearrangement uses TRBV18 and TRBJ1-1; 9 bases map to TRBD1. Germline V CDR1 and CDR2: KGHSH, LQKENI. This CDR3 has 13 amino acids. The CDR3 region is CASSPRRDRDSSF. The CDR3 DNA sequence: TGTGCCAGCTCGCCTAGAAGGGACAGGGATTCATCTTTT.

The rearrangement joins TRBV19 to TRBJ1-3; possibly TRBD1 for D (5 bases). The CDR3 runs 12 residues. Trimming stripped 11 bases from V and 0 bases from J, with 8 bases between. The germline V gene has CDR1 LNHDA and CDR2 SQIVND (reference sequence). The chain's CDR3 is CAAGGSGNTIYF. For the CDR3, the DNA is TGTGCCGCGGGGGGCTCTGGAAACACCATATATTTT.

In regard to this clone: Relative to the germline gene, one junction end is altered; a read error may explain this. The J gene is TRBJ2-1, the V gene TRBV11-2; 9 nucleotides agree with TRBD1. The length of the CDR3 is 12 residues. The germline CDR1 and CDR2 sequences are SGHAT and FQNNGV. The CDR3 loop is CASSTGGAGGLF. The CDR3, as DNA: TGTGCCAGCAGCACAGGGGGCGCAGGCGGGCTCTTC.

V is TRBV6-1 and J is TRBJ1-4; D remains ambiguous. The germline V gene encodes CDR1 MNHNS and CDR2 SASEGT. This CDR3 spans 19 amino acids. V lost 2 bases, J lost 0 bases, and 19 bases lay in between. The CDR3 spells CASSEYGEGSGATNEKLFF. In DNA, the CDR3 is TGTGCCAGCAGTGAATACGGAGAGGGCTCCGGTGCAACTAATGAAAAACTGTTTTTT.